The clone carrying this TCR beta chain was seen just once. Its antigen is as yet unknown. TCRdb reprocessed the reads with MiXCR, giving one entry per CDR3 protein. The data hold hundreds of thousands of distinct CDR3 sequences, with approximately 31% observed a single time. V lost 10 bases, J lost 10 bases, and 13 bases lay in between. Germline V gene lookup returns CDR1 MNHNS and CDR2 SASEGT. The CDR3 length is 10 residues. These data come from a study of T cell repertoires in cytomegalovirus infection. The TCR comes from a human donor in good health (CMV status not recorded). Some clones in this sample may be carry-over from other donors' samples. The source material was cultured CD8+ T cells from PBMCs, sampled from culture after CMV antigen stimulation. V is TRBV6-1 and J is TRBJ1-1; perhaps TRBD1 as D (5 bases). In DNA form, the CDR3 reads TGTGCCACCGGGGGTCTCAGAGCTTTCTTT. Translated, it gives CATGGLRAFF.